This T cell receptor beta chain was observed in a study of regulatory T cells in long-lasting Graves disease. General study results and limits: Relative to new patients (under 1,000), persistent patients exhibited greater sharing of public clonotypes (around 2,800). Newly diagnosed disease favored TRBV20-1 and TRBJ2-1 over persistent disease.

The germline CDR1 and CDR2 sequences are LGHNA and YSLEER. The CDR3 runs to 13 residues. Many counts were recorded for this clonotype. Its antigen is currently unknown. Documented time point: newly diagnosed GD, antithyroid drugs for less than 3 months. There was RNA extracted from PBMCs, and the TCR library was made from it. The source of the patients was an endocrinology department in Xi'an, China. Both iRepertoire HTBI primers and Arm-PCR of CDR3 regions were used to build the TCR beta libraries. Source study methods: Among the samples, roughly 65 TRBV and around 15 TRBJ segments were identified. In TCRdb, the multiplex PCR reads were re-called with MiXCR into one record per CDR3 protein. These V and J calls are TCRdb output, not the study's own analysis. This sample has 350,000 to 400,000 distinct CDR3 sequences, with roughly a sixth found just once.

The source was peripheral blood mononuclear cells (PBMCs), collected at new diagnosis, from a patient treated with antithyroid drugs. The J gene is TRBJ2-3, the V gene TRBV4-3, with D hard to call. The DNA end is more similar to TRBJ2-5, so the J call may be wrong. The clonotype originates from a female donor with Graves disease. CDR3 sequence reads: CASSQDSPGTQYF. CDR3 bases: TGCGCCAGCAGCCAAGATTCCCCGGGGACCCAGTACTTC.